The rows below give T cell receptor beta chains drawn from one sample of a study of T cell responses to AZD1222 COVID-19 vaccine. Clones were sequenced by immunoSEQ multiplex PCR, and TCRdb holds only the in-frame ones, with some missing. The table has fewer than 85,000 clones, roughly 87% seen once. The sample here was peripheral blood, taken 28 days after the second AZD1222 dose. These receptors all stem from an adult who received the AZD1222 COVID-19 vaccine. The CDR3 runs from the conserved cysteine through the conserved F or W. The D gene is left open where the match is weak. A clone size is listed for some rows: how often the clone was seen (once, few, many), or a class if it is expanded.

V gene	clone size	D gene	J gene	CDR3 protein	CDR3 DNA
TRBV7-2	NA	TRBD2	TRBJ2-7	CASSRTSGSGNEQYF	TGTGCCAGCAGCAGGACTAGCGGGAGTGGGAACGAGCAGTACTTC
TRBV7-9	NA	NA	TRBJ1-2	CASSLSDGYTF	TGTGCCAGCAGCTTGTCTGACGGCTACACCTTC
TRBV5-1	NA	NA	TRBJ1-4	CASSLDEGEKLFF	TGCGCCAGCAGCTTGGATGAGGGGGAAAAACTGTTTTTT
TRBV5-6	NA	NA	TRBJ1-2	CASSLTQGNYGYTF	TGTGCCAGCAGCTTGACACAGGGAAACTATGGCTACACCTTC
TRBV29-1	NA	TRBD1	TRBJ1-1	CSGGTGGTNTEAFF	TGCAGCGGGGGAACAGGGGGCACCAACACTGAAGCTTTCTTT
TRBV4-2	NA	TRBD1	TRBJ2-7	CASSQRDRAEYEQYF	TGTGCCAGCAGCCAAAGGGACAGGGCTGAATACGAGCAGTACTTC
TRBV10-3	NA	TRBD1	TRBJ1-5	CAIRDREAQPQHF	TGTGCCATCAGGGACAGGGAGGCTCAGCCCCAGCATTTT
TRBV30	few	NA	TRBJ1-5	CAWSRQDNQPQHF	TGTGCCTGGAGTCGACAGGACAATCAGCCCCAGCATTTT
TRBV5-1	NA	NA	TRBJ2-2	CASSSSGFFNTGELFF	TGCGCCAGCAGCTCGTCAGGGTTTTTTAACACCGGGGAGCTGTTTTTT
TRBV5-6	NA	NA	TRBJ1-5	CASSKGMDQPQHF	TGTGCCAGCAGCAAGGGGATGGATCAGCCCCAGCATTTT
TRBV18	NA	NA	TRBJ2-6	CASSPTGSSGANVLTF	TGTGCCAGCTCACCCACAGGGAGCTCTGGGGCCAACGTCCTGACTTTC
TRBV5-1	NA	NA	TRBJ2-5	CASSSPGLKGMTQYF	TGCGCCAGCAGCTCGCCGGGACTGAAGGGTATGACCCAGTACTTC
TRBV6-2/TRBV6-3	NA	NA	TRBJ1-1	CASSPQGNTEAFF	TGTGCCAGCAGCCCACAGGGGAACACTGAAGCTTTCTTT
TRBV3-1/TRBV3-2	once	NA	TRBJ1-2	CASSREGDGYTF	TGTGCCAGCAGCCGGGAGGGGGATGGCTACACCTTC
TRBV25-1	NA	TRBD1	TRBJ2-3	CASRTGGTDTQYF	TGTGCCAGCAGAACAGGGGGCACAGATACGCAGTATTTT
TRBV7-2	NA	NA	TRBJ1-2	CASSRRDGSYGYTF	TGTGCCAGCAGCAGGCGGGACGGAAGTTATGGCTACACCTTC
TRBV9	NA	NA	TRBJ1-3	CASSVGTGGRNTIYF	TGTGCCAGCAGCGTAGGGACTGGCGGTAGAAACACCATATATTTT
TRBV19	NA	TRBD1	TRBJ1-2	CASSPISGGALIGYGYTF	TGTGCCAGTAGTCCCATTTCAGGGGGCGCGTTAATTGGGTATGGCTACACCTTC
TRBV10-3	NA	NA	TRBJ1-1	CAISESSGSGEAFF	TGTGCCATCAGTGAGTCATCGGGGTCTGGTGAAGCTTTCTTT
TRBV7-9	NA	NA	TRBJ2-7	CASGRHYEQYF	TGTGCCAGCGGGAGGCACTACGAGCAGTACTTC
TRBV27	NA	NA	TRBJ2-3	CASGGRSTDTQYF	TGTGCCAGCGGGGGGAGATCCACAGATACGCAGTATTTT
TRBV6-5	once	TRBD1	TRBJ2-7	CASSTDRGHEQYF	TGTGCCAGCAGTACCGACAGGGGCCACGAGCAGTACTTC
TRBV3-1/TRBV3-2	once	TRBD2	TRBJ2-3	CASSQPGTRTDTQYF	TGTGCCAGCAGCCAGCCCGGGACTAGGACAGATACGCAGTATTTT
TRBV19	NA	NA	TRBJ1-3	CASSIPSDSLSGNTIYF	TGTGCCAGTAGTATCCCCTCAGACAGTCTCTCTGGAAACACCATATATTTT
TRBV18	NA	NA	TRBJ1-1	CASSPGDGRHTEAFF	TGTGCCAGCTCACCAGGGGACGGGAGGCACACTGAAGCTTTCTTT
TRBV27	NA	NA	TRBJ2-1	CASSVYPLNNEQFF	TGTGCCAGCAGCGTTTACCCCCTAAACAATGAGCAGTTCTTC
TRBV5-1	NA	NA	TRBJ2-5	CASSLAAGGYQETQYF	TGCGCCAGCAGCTTGGCCGCAGGAGGGTACCAAGAGACCCAGTACTTC
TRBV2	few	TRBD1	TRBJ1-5	CASNNRGLSNQPQHF	TGTGCCAGCAATAACAGGGGCCTTAGCAATCAGCCCCAGCATTTT
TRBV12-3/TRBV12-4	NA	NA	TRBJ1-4	CASSLSGEKLFF	TGTGCCAGCAGTTTATCGGGGGAAAAACTGTTTTTT
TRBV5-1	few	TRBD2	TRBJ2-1	CASSLFGGTRFDEQFF	TGCGCCAGCAGCTTGTTTGGCGGGACTAGGTTCGATGAGCAGTTCTTC
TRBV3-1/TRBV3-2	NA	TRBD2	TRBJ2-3	CASSQTSGPSGTDTQYF	TGTGCCAGCAGCCAGACTAGCGGGCCTAGTGGCACAGATACGCAGTATTTT
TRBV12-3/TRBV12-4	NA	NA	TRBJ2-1	CASSFGAQSEQFF	TGTGCCAGCAGTTTCGGGGCCCAGTCTGAGCAGTTCTTC
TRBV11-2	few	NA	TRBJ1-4	CASSPGLNNEKLFF	TGTGCCAGCAGTCCAGGGCTGAATAATGAAAAACTGTTTTTT
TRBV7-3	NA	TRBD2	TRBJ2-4	CASSLNSGRADIQYF	TGTGCCAGCAGCTTAAATAGCGGGAGAGCGGACATTCAGTACTTC
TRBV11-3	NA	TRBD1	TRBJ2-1	CASSTQTQGKQFF	TGTGCCAGCAGCACCCAGACACAGGGGAAGCAGTTCTTC
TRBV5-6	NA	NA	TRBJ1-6	CASSWEGSYNSPLHF	TGTGCCAGCAGCTGGGAGGGCTCCTATAATTCACCCCTCCACTTT
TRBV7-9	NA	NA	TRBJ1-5	CASSLNVNQPQHF	TGTGCCAGCAGCTTAAATGTCAATCAGCCCCAGCATTTT
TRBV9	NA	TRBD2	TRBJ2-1	CASSGEGLAGNEQFF	TGTGCCAGCAGCGGGGAGGGACTAGCGGGGAATGAGCAGTTCTTC
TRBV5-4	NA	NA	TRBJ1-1	CASSRDKNEAFF	TGTGCCAGCAGCCGGGACAAGAATGAAGCTTTCTTT
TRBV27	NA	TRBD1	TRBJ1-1	CASSTTGGAGGTEAFF	TGTGCCAGCAGCACGACAGGGGGCGCGGGTGGGACTGAAGCTTTCTTT
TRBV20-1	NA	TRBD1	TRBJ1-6	CRASSGTGYDTLHF	TGCAGGGCTAGTTCAGGGACAGGGTACGACACCCTCCACTTT
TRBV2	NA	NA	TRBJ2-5	CASSALRNPRLEETQYF	TGTGCCAGCAGTGCTCTAAGGAACCCCCGTTTAGAGGAGACCCAGTACTTC
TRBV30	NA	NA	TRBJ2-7	CAWSLGRDYEQYF	TGTGCCTGGAGTTTGGGACGGGACTACGAGCAGTACTTC
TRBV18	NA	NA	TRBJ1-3	CASSPPGTLSGNTIYF	TGTGCCAGCTCACCACCAGGGACACTCTCTGGAAACACCATATATTTT
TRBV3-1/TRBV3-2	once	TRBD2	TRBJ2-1	CASSQGTSVGEQFF	TGTGCCAGCAGCCAAGGGACTAGCGTGGGTGAGCAGTTCTTC